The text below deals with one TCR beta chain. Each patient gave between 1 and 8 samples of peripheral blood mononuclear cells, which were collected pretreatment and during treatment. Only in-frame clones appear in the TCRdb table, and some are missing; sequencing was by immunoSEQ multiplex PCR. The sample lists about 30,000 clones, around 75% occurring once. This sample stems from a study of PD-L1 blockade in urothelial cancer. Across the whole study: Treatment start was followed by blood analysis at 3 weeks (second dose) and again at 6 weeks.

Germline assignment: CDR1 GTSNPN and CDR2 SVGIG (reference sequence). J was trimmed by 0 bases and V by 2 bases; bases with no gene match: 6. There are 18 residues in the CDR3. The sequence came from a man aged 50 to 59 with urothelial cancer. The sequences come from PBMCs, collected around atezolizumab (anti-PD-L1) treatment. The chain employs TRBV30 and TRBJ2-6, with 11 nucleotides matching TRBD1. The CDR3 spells CAWSRDRGFLSGANVLTF. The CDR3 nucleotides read TGTGCCTGGAGTCGGGACAGGGGGTTTCTCTCTGGGGCCAACGTCCTGACTTTC.